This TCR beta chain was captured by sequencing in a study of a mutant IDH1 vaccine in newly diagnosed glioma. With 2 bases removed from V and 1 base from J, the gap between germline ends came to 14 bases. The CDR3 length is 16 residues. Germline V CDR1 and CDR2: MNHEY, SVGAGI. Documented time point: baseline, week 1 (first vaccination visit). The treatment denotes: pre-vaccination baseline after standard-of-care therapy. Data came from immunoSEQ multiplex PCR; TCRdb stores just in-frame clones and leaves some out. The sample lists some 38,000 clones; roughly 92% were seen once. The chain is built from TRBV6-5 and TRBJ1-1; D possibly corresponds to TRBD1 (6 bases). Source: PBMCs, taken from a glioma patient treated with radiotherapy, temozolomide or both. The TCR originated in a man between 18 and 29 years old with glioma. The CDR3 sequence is CASSYVAGHPNTEAFF. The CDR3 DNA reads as TGTGCCAGCAGTTACGTAGCGGGACACCCGAACACTGAAGCTTTCTTT.